This entry is about one TCR beta chain. This clonotype has a handful of counts. Its specific antigen is unknown. Nothing much larger sits one base from this clone, and base qualities are not available. This sample was included in a study of CD8 T cells in ankylosing spondylitis (dated by TCRdb to 2015 to 2018). With respect to the entire study: To find TCR variants linked to disease, the study profiled T cell receptor beta repertoires in ankylosing spondylitis patients and healthy donors. The whole study cohort included about a hundred healthy donors and some 27 ankylosing spondylitis patients. Peripheral blood was sampled, and synovial fluid was also collected from ankylosing spondylitis patients. Results the study describes overall, beyond this receptor: Some TCR beta motif variants had previously been reported in synovial fluid and blood of reactive arthritis patients, which suggested common disease-initiation mechanisms. A CD8+ phenotype was shown by the disease-linked clones, which were found at relatively low frequencies in peripheral blood. The disease-linked clones were reported as significantly enriched in matched synovial fluid samples from ankylosing spondylitis patients. Blood from ankylosing spondylitis patients appeared to be characterized by a TCR beta motif made up of seven or eight highly homologous amino acid variants.

V and J are truncated by 0 bases and 6 bases respectively, leaving an intervening sequence of 11 bases. From the cysteine up to the phenylalanine, the CDR3 has a length of 14 residues. Just CDR3 DNA is preserved here, 42 bases in frame from base 1. Looking up the germline V gene (reference sequence) yields CDR1 LNHNV and CDR2 YYDKDF. The listed sequencing device is Illumina HiSeq 2500. TCR beta libraries were prepared by quantitative 5'-RACE with molecular barcodes. As for the original processing: A new computational method, built on a probabilistic model of VDJ rearrangement, was used to identify disease-linked TCR variants. TCRdb applied fastp at Q25 and MiXCR to the public reads, then kept only in-frame beta chains. Identical CDR3 proteins give one entry, which carries the most common genes and DNA. What appears here as the V and J calls and clone size reflects TCRdb's work, not the paper's. The sample records approximately 220,000 distinct CDR3 sequences, roughly a tenth of which are singletons. Under 25% of the sample is held by the ten biggest clonotypes.

The sample was blood, either unsorted or a sorted T cell fraction (not recorded which). The receptor's source is a male donor with ankylosing spondylitis or in good health (not recorded which). The V and J segments used are TRBV15 and TRBJ1-2; a tentative D call is TRBD1 (6 bases match). The CDR3 reads CATSRDLAGDGYTF. The DNA reads as follows: TGTGCCACCAGCAGAGATCTAGCAGGGGATGGCTACACCTTC.